The present TCR beta chain was sequenced within a study of shared clonotypes between healthy human individuals. Terminally differentiated effector memory CD45RA+ cells were excluded by CCR7 positive selection of CD45RO-negative cells. Libraries were prepared by immunoSEQ multiplex PCR; TCRdb keeps only in-frame clonotypes and omits some of them. The table includes about 2 million clones, just under 95% detected once. Details on this clone: Its antigen is still unknown.

Study-level points and caveats: Non-shared clonotypes had lower generation probabilities than those shared by all four donors.

J gave up 4 bases and V 6 bases, and 9 bases lay outside the gene matches. The CDR3 covers 14 residues. Germline lookup yields CDR1 LNHDA and CDR2 SQIVND (reference sequence). The source of this sequence is a man between 18 and 29 years old in good health. The chain is built from TRBV19 and TRBJ2-7, with TRBD1 matching over 7 bases. Sequenced input: naive CD8+ T cells sorted from blood. The CDR3 bases are TGTGCCAGTAGGATTTACAGGGGAGCGTACGAGCAGTACTTC. Its protein is CASRIYRGAYEQYF.